The 13 T cell receptor beta chains below all came from one sample that was sequenced in a study of shared clonotypes between healthy human individuals. Clones were sequenced by immunoSEQ multiplex PCR, and TCRdb holds only the in-frame ones, with some missing. The data show 1 million to 1.2 million clones, with 70% to 85% seen just once and over 0.8% held by the top ten. Sequenced sample: memory CD4+ T cells from PBMCs. The subset was: CD45RA-negative fraction. The receptors derive from a man aged 18-30 years in good health. Some clones in this sample may be carry-over from other donors' samples.

The chain links TRBV5-1 to TRBJ2-1; 7 bases fit TRBD2. The J segment lost 3 bases and the V segment lost 4 bases, leaving 7 bases of the junction unmatched. Looked up from germline, CDR1 is SGHRS and CDR2 is YFSETQ. CDR3 length: 15 amino acids. In DNA form, the CDR3 reads TGCGCCAGCAGCCCTTCCCGGACTAGCTACAATGAGCAGTTCTTC. It is translated as CASSPSRTSYNEQFF.

The rearrangement joins TRBV5-4 to TRBJ2-5; D gene ambiguous. Deletions cut 0 bases from V and 5 bases from J, with 11 bases between. Germline CDR1 reads SGHNT; CDR2 reads YYREEE (reference sequence). CDR3 length equals 14 residues. This chain's CDR3 is CASSLVGRKETQYF. CDR3 DNA: TGTGCCAGCAGCTTGGTGGGCCGAAAGGAGACCCAGTACTTC.

The chain has TRBV9 and TRBJ1-5; possibly TRBD1 for D (5 bases). Germline V gives CDR1 SGDLS, CDR2 YYNGEE. The CDR3 has 19 residues. With 3 bases removed from V and 1 base from J, the gap between germline ends came to 23 bases. As DNA, the CDR3 is TGTGCCAGCAGCGAAGTAGGGGACCTTGGGGGAAGAAGCAATCAGCCCCAGCATTTT. Amino acids: CASSEVGDLGGRSNQPQHF.

J is TRBJ2-5 and V is TRBV5-1; D is perhaps TRBD2 (5 bases). Trimming took off 4 bases at V and 2 bases at J, with 18 bases between the two ends. CDR3 size: 16 residues. Germline assignment: CDR1 SGHRS and CDR2 YFSETQ. CDR3 loop: CASSLRGWGEQETQYF. DNA for the CDR3: TGCGCCAGCAGCCTGCGCGGTTGGGGAGAGCAAGAGACCCAGTACTTC.

The V call is TRBV27, the J call TRBJ1-1; 8 bases fit TRBD1. In germline, CDR1 is MNHEY, CDR2 SMNVEV (reference sequence). Unmatched junction bases numbered 5, after V lost 5 bases and J lost 0 bases. This CDR3 is 15 amino acids long. CDR3 region: CASSTRQGMNTEAFF. In DNA, the CDR3 is TGTGCCAGCAGTACCCGACAGGGGATGAACACTGAAGCTTTCTTT.

The J gene is TRBJ1-4, the V gene TRBV2; no reliable D call. The germline V and J ends were trimmed by 2 bases and 4 bases, with 11 bases remaining between them. The germline V gene has CDR1 SNHLY and CDR2 FYNNEI. The CDR3 runs to 15 residues. The CDR3 sequence: CASSERRGFNEKLFF. As DNA, the CDR3 is TGTGCCAGCAGTGAAAGGCGCGGATTTAATGAAAAACTGTTTTTT.

The count of this clone is one. The rearrangement joins TRBV21-1 to TRBJ2-2. TRBV21-1 represents a pseudogene. The CDR3 is 15 residues long. The CDR3 here is CASSKGGTRGGELFF. The CDR3 nucleotides read TGTGCCAGCAGCAAAGGAGGGACCCGGGGCGGGGAGCTGTTTTTT.

The rearrangement links TRBV7-2 to TRBJ2-2, with TRBD2 identical over 8 bases. The germline V gene encodes CDR1 SGHTA and CDR2 FQGNSA. The length of the CDR3 is 17 residues. The V and J ends lost 5 bases and 1 base, in that order; junction bases with no gene match: 9. CDR3 sequence: CASSTPLLAGNTGELFF. As DNA, the CDR3 is TGTGCCAGCAGCACCCCTCTCCTAGCGGGGAACACCGGGGAGCTGTTTTTT.

The chain employs TRBV6-5 and TRBJ2-1; unclear D gene. This CDR3 has 15 residues. Trimming pared 6 bases from V and 9 bases from J, leaving 21 bases between. Germline V CDR1 and CDR2: MNHEY, SVGAGI. As DNA, the CDR3 is TGTGCCAGCAGCCTTAGGAGTTCTCCCATCGCTGAGCAGTTCTTC. Amino acids: CASSLRSSPIAEQFF.

The V call is TRBV5-1, the J call TRBJ2-3; 7 positions match TRBD2. CDR1 and CDR2 from the germline V gene are SGHRS and YFSETQ. The V segment lost 0 bases and the J segment 1 base; nucleotides outside the gene matches: 23. CDR3 length equals 22 residues. CDR3 in amino acids: CASSLAAYGYLAGGRGTDTQYF. Here the CDR3 DNA reads TGCGCCAGCAGCTTGGCCGCCTATGGGTACTTAGCGGGCGGGCGAGGCACAGATACGCAGTATTTT. Combining the CDR3 with reference TRBV5-1 and TRBJ2-3 gives the whole variable domain KAGVTQTPRYLIKTRGQQVTLSCSPISGHRSVSWYQQTPGQGLQFLFEYFSETQRNKGNFPGRFSGRQFSNSRSEMNVSTLELGDSALYLCASSLAAYGYLAGGRGTDTQYFGPGTRLTVL.

V usage is TRBV11-2 and J usage is TRBJ2-5; D is ambiguous. This CDR3 contains 14 residues. V lost 4 bases, J lost 5 bases, and 14 bases lay in between. CDR1 and CDR2 (germline): SGHAT, FQNNGV. The CDR3 region is CASSSTWVAETQYF. DNA of the CDR3: TGTGCCAGCAGCTCCACGTGGGTGGCGGAGACCCAGTACTTC.

This clone was seen once. V and J are TRBV6-5 and TRBJ2-3, with 7 bases fitting TRBD2. The J segment lost 1 base and the V segment lost 0 bases, leaving 4 bases of the junction unmatched. The CDR3 consists of 16 residues. Germline CDR1 is MNHEY and CDR2 is SVGAGI. This CDR3 is CASSYSRLAGTDTQYF. The CDR3 DNA is TGTGCCAGCAGTTACTCAAGACTAGCCGGCACAGATACGCAGTATTTT.

This clone appeared a single time. The CDR3 nucleotides read TGCAGCGTTTCGGGAGAGGTGGGCGGGGAGCTGTTTTTT. This gives the protein CSVSGEVGGELFF. This chain links TRBV29-1 with TRBJ2-2; maybe TRBD2 (6 bases). This CDR3 has 13 amino acids. Looked up from germline, CDR1 is SQVTM and CDR2 is ANQGSEA. Trimming took off 5 bases at V and 7 bases at J, with 14 bases between the two ends.